This T cell receptor beta chain was recovered during a study of T-cell memory formation after mild COVID-19. The overall study: TCR clusters were mostly donor specific.

Each CDR3 protein is one row after TCRdb ran MiXCR on the 5' RACE reads. The data show about 250,000 distinct CDR3 sequences, 15% seen once. The CDR3 loop spans 13 amino acids. With 4 bases clipped from V and 10 bases from J, the junction kept 7 bases outside the gene matches. Germline values: CDR1 SGDLS, CDR2 YYNGEE. This clonotype was detected a few times. Its antigen remains unidentified. Study results and limitations: Pre-infection memory showed some responding clones, and this suggested that cross-reactive memory joined. Confirmation was lacking for SARS-CoV-2 specificity of second-wave clones that peaked on day 37. For contracting clones, CD4+ ones sat mainly in CM and EM, CD8+ in EMRA.

The rearrangement joins TRBV9 to TRBJ1-1, with 10 bases matching TRBD1. What was sequenced was PBMCs or a T cell subset sorted from them (not recorded which). The clonotype comes from an adult woman who had mild COVID-19 (a few samples of this study predate the infection). Cell type and time point are not known. CDR3 in amino acids: CASSSGQGVGAFF. In nucleotides, the CDR3 is TGTGCCAGCAGCTCCGGACAGGGGGTGGGAGCTTTCTTT.